This is a list of T cell receptor beta chains from one sample in a study of T-cell memory formation after mild COVID-19. TCRdb ran MiXCR on the 5' RACE reads and lists one entry per CDR3 protein. The sample lists a few hundred thousand distinct CDR3 sequences; around 25% were seen once. The material sequenced was PBMCs or a T cell subset sorted from them (not recorded which). Receptor source: an adult woman who had mild COVID-19 (a few samples of this study predate the infection). Cell type and time point are not known. Each CDR3 is given with its conserved first and last residue. D genes are given only for firm matches. Clone size appears in some rows only: once, few, many, or a class for an expanded clone.

>TRBJ2-7|NA|NA|TRBV7-2
CASSVSESSYEQYF
TGTGCCAGCAGCGTTAGCGAGAGCTCCTACGAGCAGTACTTC
>TRBJ1-1|once|NA|TRBV29-1
CSAEGQTGTEAFF
TGCAGCGCCGAAGGACAAACGGGGACTGAAGCTTTCTTT
>TRBJ2-5|NA|NA|TRBV28
CASSLEGNLGVEETQYF
TGTGCCAGCAGTTTAGAAGGGAACTTAGGCGTCGAAGAGACCCAGTACTTC
>TRBJ2-7|few|NA|TRBV9
CASSRGGAGEQYF
TGTGCCAGCAGCAGAGGGGGGGCTGGAGAGCAGTACTTC
>TRBJ2-3|few|TRBD2|TRBV20-1
CSAYTSGNTDTQYF
TGCAGTGCTTACACTAGCGGAAACACAGATACGCAGTATTTT
>TRBJ2-3|NA|TRBD2|TRBV29-1
CSDTSGRGADTQYF
TGCAGCGATACGAGCGGGAGAGGCGCAGATACGCAGTATTTT
>TRBJ2-1|few|TRBD1|TRBV7-9
CASSLTGYEQFF
TGTGCCAGCAGCTTGACAGGGTATGAGCAGTTCTTC
>TRBJ1-2|NA|NA|TRBV5-4
CASPTGKMNGYTF
TGTGCCAGCCCTACCGGGAAAATGAATGGCTACACCTTC
>TRBJ2-5|NA|NA|TRBV5-5
CASSDTETQYF
TGTGCCAGCAGCGACACGGAGACCCAGTACTTC
>TRBJ1-1|NA|NA|TRBV7-2
CASSLYLNTEAFF
TGTGCCAGCAGCTTATACTTGAACACTGAAGCTTTCTTT
>TRBJ2-1|NA|TRBD2|TRBV4-2
CASSHTSGGYNEQFF
TGTGCCAGCAGCCATACTAGCGGGGGCTACAATGAGCAGTTCTTC
>TRBJ1-1|NA|TRBD1|TRBV30
CAWSEGTGLNTEAFF
TGTGCCTGGAGTGAGGGGACAGGGCTAAACACTGAAGCTTTCTTT
>TRBJ2-1|NA|TRBD2|TRBV13
CASSLRTSGRAEFF
TGTGCCAGCAGCCTCCGGACTAGCGGGAGGGCCGAGTTCTTC
>TRBJ2-7|once|NA|TRBV10-3
CAISRSTLGPGRAYEQYF
TGTGCCATCAGTCGGTCTACTTTGGGGCCGGGACGGGCCTACGAGCAGTACTTC
>TRBJ2-3|NA|TRBD1|TRBV18
CATGQELTDTQYF
TGTGCCACCGGACAGGAGCTCACAGATACGCAGTATTTT
>TRBJ2-2|few|NA|TRBV9
CASSTRPTGELFF
TGTGCCAGCAGCACCCGTCCCACCGGGGAGCTGTTTTTT
>TRBJ2-2|NA|TRBD2|TRBV5-8
CASSPGLALNTGELFF
TGTGCCAGCAGTCCGGGACTAGCCCTTAACACCGGGGAGCTGTTTTTT
>TRBJ2-5|NA|NA|TRBV7-9
CASSVPLGQETQYF
TGTGCCAGCAGCGTCCCTCTCGGACAAGAGACCCAGTACTTC
>TRBJ1-6|NA|TRBD1|TRBV4-1
CASSPPDRGSPLHF
TGCGCCAGCAGTCCCCCGGACAGGGGTTCACCCCTCCACTTT
>TRBJ2-5|NA|TRBD1|TRBV6-5
CASRPDRGEAKETQYF
TGTGCCAGCAGACCCGACAGGGGGGAGGCCAAAGAGACCCAGTACTTC
>TRBJ2-1|NA|TRBD2|TRBV12-3/TRBV12-4
CASNNLAGTSGRPNEQFF
TGTGCCAGCAACAATCTTGCCGGGACTAGCGGGAGGCCCAATGAGCAGTTCTTC
>TRBJ1-1|NA|NA|TRBV12-3/TRBV12-4
CASSLQRGTEAFF
TGTGCCAGCAGTTTGCAGAGGGGCACTGAAGCTTTCTTT
>TRBJ2-5|NA|NA|TRBV10-3
CAVKPGSGLEETQYF
TGTGCCGTGAAACCAGGGTCAGGCCTTGAAGAGACCCAGTACTTC